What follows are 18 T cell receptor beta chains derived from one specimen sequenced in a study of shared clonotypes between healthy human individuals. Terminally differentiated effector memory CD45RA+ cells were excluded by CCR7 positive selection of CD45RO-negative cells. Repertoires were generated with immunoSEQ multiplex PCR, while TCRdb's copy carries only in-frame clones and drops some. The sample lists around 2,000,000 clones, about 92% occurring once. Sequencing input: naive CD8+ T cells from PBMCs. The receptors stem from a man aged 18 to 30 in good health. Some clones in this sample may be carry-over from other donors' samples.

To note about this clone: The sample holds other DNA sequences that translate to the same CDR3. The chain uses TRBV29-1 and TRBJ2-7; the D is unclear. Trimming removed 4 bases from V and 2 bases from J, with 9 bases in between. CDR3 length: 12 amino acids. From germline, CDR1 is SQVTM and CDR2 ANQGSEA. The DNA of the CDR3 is TGCAGCGTTGTTCTGGGAACCTACGAGCAGTACTTC. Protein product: CSVVLGTYEQYF.

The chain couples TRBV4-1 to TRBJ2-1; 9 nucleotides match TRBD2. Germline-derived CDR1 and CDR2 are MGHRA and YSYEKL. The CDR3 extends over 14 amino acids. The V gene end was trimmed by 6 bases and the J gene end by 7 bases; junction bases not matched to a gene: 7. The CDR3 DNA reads TGCGCCAGCAGGGGGACTAGCTTAACTAATGAGCAGTTCTTC. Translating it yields CASRGTSLTNEQFF.

CDR3 coding DNA: TGTGCCAGCAGCCAAGGACAGGGTGGCTACGAGCAGTACTTC. Translated: CASSQGQGGYEQYF. The rearrangement joins TRBV6-1 to TRBJ2-7, with TRBD1 identical over 8 bases. There are 14 residues in the CDR3. With V trimmed by 6 bases and J by 3 bases, 7 bases remained unmatched. Germline values: CDR1 MNHNS, CDR2 SASEGT.

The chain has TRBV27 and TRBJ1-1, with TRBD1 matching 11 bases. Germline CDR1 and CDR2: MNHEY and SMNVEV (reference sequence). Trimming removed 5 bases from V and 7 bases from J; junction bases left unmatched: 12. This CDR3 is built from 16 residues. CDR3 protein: CASSPTGQGVTFEAFF. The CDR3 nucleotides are TGTGCCAGCAGTCCCACGGGACAGGGGGTTACTTTTGAAGCTTTCTTT.

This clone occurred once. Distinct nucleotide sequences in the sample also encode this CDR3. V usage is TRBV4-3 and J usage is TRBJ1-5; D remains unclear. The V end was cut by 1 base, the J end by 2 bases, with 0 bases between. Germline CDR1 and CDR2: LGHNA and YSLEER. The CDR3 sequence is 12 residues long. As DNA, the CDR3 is TGCGCCAGCAGCCAAGGCAATCAGCCCCAGCATTTT. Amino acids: CASSQGNQPQHF.

This CDR3 is CASSLSVAPGEQYF. The DNA for the CDR3 is TGCGCCAGCAGCTTGTCGGTAGCCCCGGGGGAGCAGTACTTC. V and J are TRBV5-1 and TRBJ2-7; D might be TRBD2 (5 bases). This CDR3 contains 14 residues. Trimming cost V 1 base and J 7 bases, with 15 bases left between them. CDR1 and CDR2 from the germline V gene are SGHRS and YFSETQ. Full variable domain (remainder filled in from reference TRBV5-1 and TRBJ2-7): KAGVTQTPRYLIKTRGQQVTLSCSPISGHRSVSWYQQTPGQGLQFLFEYFSETQRNKGNFPGRFSGRQFSNSRSEMNVSTLELGDSALYLCASSLSVAPGEQYFGPGTRLTVT.

The CDR3 DNA reads TGTGCCAGCAGCAAAGCAGGGGGCCAGCGGGAGGCCGACTCCTACGAGCAGTACTTC. Protein product: CASSKAGGQREADSYEQYF. V usage is TRBV21-1 and J usage is TRBJ2-7; TRBD2 reflects the table's D call only, with no check against the DNA. TRBV21-1 constitutes a pseudogene. This CDR3 has 19 residues.

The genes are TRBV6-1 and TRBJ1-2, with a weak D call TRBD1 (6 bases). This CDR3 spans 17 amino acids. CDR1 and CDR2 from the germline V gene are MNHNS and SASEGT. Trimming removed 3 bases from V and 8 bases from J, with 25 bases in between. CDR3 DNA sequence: TGTGCCAGCAGTGAGGGTCTAGGGACATCAACCCTCCGGGGCTACACCTTC. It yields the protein CASSEGLGTSTLRGYTF.

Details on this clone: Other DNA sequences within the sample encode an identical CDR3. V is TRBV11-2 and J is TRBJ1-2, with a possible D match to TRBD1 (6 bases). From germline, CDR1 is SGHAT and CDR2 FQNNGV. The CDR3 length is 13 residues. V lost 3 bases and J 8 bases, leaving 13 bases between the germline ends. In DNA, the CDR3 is TGTGCCAGCAGCTTGGGGGCCCGGGGGGGCTACACCTTC. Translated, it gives CASSLGARGGYTF.

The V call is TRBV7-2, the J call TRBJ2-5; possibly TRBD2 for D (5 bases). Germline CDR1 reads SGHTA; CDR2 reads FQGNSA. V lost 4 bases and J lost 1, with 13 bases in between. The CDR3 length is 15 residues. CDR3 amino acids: CASSSLALAQETQYF. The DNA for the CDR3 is TGTGCCAGCAGCTCCCTGGCCCTAGCCCAAGAGACCCAGTACTTC.

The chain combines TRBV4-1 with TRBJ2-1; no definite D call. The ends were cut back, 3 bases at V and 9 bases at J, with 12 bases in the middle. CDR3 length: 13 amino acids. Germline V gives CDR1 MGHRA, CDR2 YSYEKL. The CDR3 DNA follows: TGCGCCAGCAGCCAGTTCACCGGCAGTGAGCAGTTCTTC. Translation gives CASSQFTGSEQFF.

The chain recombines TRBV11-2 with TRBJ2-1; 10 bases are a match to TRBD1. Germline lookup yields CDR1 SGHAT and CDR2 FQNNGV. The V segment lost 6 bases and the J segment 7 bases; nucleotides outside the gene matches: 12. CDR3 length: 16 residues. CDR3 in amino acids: CASRQRDRGGLNEQFF. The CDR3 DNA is TGTGCCAGCAGGCAGCGGGACAGGGGAGGTTTAAATGAGCAGTTCTTC.

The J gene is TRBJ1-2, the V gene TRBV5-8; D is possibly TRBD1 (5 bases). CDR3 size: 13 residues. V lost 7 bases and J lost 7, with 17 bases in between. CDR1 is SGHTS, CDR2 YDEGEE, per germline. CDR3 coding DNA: TGTGCCAGCCCCAGCCCCAGGGATCCTGGCTACACCTTC. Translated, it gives CASPSPRDPGYTF.

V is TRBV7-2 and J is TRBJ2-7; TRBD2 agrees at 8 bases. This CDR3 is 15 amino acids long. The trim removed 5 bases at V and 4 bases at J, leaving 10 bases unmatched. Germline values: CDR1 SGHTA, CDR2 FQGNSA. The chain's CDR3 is CASSGSSGSYYEQYF. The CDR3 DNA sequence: TGTGCCAGCAGCGGGTCGAGCGGGAGTTATTACGAGCAGTACTTC.

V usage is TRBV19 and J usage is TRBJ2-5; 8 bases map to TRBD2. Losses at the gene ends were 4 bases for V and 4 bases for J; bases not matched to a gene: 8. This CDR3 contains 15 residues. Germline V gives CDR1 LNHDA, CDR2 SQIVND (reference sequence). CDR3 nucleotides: TGTGCCAGTAGTACAATAGCGGGATGGGGAGAGACCCAGTACTTC. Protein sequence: CASSTIAGWGETQYF.

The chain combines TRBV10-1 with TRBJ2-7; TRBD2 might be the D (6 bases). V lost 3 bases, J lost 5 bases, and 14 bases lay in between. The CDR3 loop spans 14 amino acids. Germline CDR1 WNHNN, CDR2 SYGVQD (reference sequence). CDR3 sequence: CASSEILASHEQYF. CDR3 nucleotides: TGCGCCAGCAGTGAAATTCTAGCGTCTCACGAGCAGTACTTC.

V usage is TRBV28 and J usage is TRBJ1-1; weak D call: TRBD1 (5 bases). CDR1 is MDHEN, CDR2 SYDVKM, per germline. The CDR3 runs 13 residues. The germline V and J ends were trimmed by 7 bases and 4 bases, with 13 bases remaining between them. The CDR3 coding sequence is TGTGCCAGCAACATTTGGGGGGGCACTGAAGCTTTCTTT. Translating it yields CASNIWGGTEAFF.

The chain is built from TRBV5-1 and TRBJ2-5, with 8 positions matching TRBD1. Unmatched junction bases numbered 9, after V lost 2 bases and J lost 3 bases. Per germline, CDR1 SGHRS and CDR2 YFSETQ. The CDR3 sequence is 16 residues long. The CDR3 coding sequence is TGCGCCAGCAGCTTCCCCGGGACAGGATGGGAAGAGACCCAGTACTTC. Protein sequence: CASSFPGTGWEETQYF.